The entry below gives a single T cell receptor beta chain sequence along with its context. Its antigen is currently unknown. These data come from a study of shared clonotypes between healthy human individuals. General study results and limits: Sharing across four donors was highest in naive CD4 (roughly 5%) and lowest in memory CD8 (0.4%).

V was pared by 1 base and J by 0 bases, with 12 bases between. The CDR3 has 16 residues. The protocol was immunoSEQ multiplex PCR, while the TCRdb copy is restricted to in-frame clones and leaves out a portion. The data show about 670,000 clones, around 72% seen once. The material sequenced was memory CD4+ T cells sorted from blood. The subset: CD45RA-negative fraction. The rearrangement links TRBV23-1 to TRBJ1-1, with D possibly TRBD1 on 6 matching bases. TRBV23-1 is an ORF, with its function uncertain. The receptor was derived from a woman aged 30 to 39 in good health. The CDR3 DNA reads TGCGCCAGCAGTCAATTACTGACAGGCTTGAACACTGAAGCTTTCTTT. Protein product: CASSQLLTGLNTEAFF.